The sequence of this TCR beta chain was determined in a study of cytomegalovirus exposure and HLA in healthy donors. PCR involved 60 Vbeta and 13 Jbeta primers. Assay used: immunoSEQ multiplex PCR; TCRdb lists only in-frame clones, some missing. The sample has roughly 46,000 clones, and its top ten clones hold under 1.4%. Germline lookup yields CDR1 MGHRA and CDR2 YSYEKL. V gave up 0 bases and J gave up 5 bases; unmatched junction bases: 7. The CDR3 length is 16 residues. The sample was PBMCs. V and J are TRBV4-1 and TRBJ2-3; 8 positions match TRBD2. This sequence originates from a woman aged 40-49 years in good health and CMV-seronegative. The CDR3 loop reads CASSQESGRARDTQYF. CDR3 coding DNA: TGCGCCAGCAGCCAAGAGTCCGGGAGGGCCAGAGATACGCAGTATTTT.